This T cell receptor (beta chain) was sequenced in a study of cytomegalovirus exposure and HLA in healthy donors. PCR involved 60 Vbeta and 13 Jbeta primers. Here immunoSEQ multiplex PCR was the method, and the copy in TCRdb shows in-frame clones only, minus some. The sample yields about 95,000 clones, more than 75% seen once. Germline V gene data show CDR1 as SGHRS and CDR2 as YFSETQ. The V end was cut by 4 bases, the J end by 1 base, with 14 bases between. The CDR3 length is 15 residues. Study outcomes and limitations: Relative to equally common others, HLA-associated TCR beta chains showed greater clonal expansion in a later analysis. Sequences of the TCR beta chain were said to predict the HLA-A and HLA-B alleles of most subjects accurately. Most TCR beta V segments were productive about 87% or about 30% of the time in an earlier analysis. Testing in vitro showed a few CMV-associated chains specific for CMV antigens.

With regard to this clone: Its matching antigen is unknown.

The sequence was collected from a man under 40 in good health and CMV-seropositive. This sequence joins TRBV5-1 and TRBJ2-5; the D gene is possibly TRBD2 (5 bases). Sequences were obtained from PBMCs. Here the CDR3 reads CASSPPAGFQETQYF. DNA for the CDR3: TGCGCCAGCAGCCCTCCTGCGGGCTTCCAAGAGACCCAGTACTTC.